The sequence of this T cell receptor beta chain was determined in a study of T cell repertoires in cytomegalovirus infection. Trimming cost V 3 bases and J 6 bases, with 8 bases left between them. The CDR3 covers 13 residues. To note about this clonotype: Its antigen is not identified.

A single record per CDR3 protein comes from TCRdb applying MiXCR to the reads. This table holds about 220,000 distinct CDR3 sequences, less than 50% found once. The sequence came from a human donor in good health (CMV status not recorded). Some clones in this sample may be carry-over from other donors' samples. The source was CD8+ T cells from cultured PBMCs, collected from culture after CMV antigen stimulation. V is TRBV12-3 or TRBV12-4 and J is TRBJ2-2, with a tentative D call TRBD1 (5 bases). CDR3 bases: TGTGCCAGCAGTTTTGGGGCTGCCGGGGAGCTGTTTTTT. Translating gives CASSFGAAGELFF.